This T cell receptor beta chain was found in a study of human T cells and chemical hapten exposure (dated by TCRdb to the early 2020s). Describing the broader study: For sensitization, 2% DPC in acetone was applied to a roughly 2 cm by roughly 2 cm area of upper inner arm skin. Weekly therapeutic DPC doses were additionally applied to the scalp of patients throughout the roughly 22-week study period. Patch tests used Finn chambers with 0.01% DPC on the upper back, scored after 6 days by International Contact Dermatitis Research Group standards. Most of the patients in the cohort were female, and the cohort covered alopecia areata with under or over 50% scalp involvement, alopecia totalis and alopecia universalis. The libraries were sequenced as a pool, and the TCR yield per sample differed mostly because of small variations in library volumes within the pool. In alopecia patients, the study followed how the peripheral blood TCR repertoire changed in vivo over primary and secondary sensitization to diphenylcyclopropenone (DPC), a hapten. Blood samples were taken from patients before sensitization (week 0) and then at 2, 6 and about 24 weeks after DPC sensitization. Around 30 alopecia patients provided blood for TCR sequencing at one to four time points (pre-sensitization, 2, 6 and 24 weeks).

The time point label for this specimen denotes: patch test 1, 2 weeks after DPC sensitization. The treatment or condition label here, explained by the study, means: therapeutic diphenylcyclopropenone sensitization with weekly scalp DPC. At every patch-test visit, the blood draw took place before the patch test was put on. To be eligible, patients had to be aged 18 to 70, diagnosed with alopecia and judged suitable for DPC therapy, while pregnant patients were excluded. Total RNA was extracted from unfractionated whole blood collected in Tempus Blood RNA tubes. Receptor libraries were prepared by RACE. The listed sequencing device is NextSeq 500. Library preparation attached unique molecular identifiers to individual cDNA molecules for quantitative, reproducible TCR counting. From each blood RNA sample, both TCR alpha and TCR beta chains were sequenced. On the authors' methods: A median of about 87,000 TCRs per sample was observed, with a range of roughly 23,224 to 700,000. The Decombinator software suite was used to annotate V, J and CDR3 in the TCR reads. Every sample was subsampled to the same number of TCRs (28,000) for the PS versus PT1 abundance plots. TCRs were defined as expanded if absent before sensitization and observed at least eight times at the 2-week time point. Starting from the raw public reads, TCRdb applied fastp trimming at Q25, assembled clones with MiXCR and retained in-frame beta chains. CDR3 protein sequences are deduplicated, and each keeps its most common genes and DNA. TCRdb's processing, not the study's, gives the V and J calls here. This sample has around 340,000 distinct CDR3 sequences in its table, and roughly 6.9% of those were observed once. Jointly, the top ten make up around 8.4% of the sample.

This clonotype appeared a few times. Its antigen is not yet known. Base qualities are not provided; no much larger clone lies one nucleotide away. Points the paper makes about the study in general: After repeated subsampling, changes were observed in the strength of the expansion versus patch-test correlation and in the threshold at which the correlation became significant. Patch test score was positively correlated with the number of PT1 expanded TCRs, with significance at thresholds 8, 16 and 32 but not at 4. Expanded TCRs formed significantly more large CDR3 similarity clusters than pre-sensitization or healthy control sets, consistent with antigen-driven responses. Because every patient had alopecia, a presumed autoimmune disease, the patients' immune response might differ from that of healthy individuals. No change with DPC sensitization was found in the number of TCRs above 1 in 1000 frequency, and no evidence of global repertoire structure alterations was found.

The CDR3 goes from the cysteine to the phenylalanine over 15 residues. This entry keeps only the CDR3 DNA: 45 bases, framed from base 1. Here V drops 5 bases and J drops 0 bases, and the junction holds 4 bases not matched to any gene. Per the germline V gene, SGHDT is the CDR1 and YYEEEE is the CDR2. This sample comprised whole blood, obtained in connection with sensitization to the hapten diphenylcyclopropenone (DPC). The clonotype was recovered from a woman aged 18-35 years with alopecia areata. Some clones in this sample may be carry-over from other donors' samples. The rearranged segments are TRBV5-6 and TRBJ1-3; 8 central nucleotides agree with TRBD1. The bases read TGTGCCAGCAGATACAGGGGGAACTCTGGAAACACCATATATTTT. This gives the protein CASRYRGNSGNTIYF. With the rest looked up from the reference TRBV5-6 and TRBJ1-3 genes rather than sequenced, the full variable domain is DAGVTQSPTHLIKTRGQQVTLRCSPKSGHDTVSWYQQALGQGPQFIFQYYEEEERQRGNFPDRFSGHQFPNYSSELNVNALLLGDSALYLCASRYRGNSGNTIYFGEGSWLTVV.